The 12 T cell receptor beta chains below come from one sample, sequenced in a study of cytomegalovirus exposure and HLA in healthy donors. PCR amplification relied on 60 Vbeta primers (plus 13 Jbeta primers). TCRdb's table, derived via immunoSEQ multiplex PCR, lists solely in-frame clones and lacks some. In the table there are around 85,000 clones, about 80% of which are singletons. Sequencing input: PBMCs. The receptors here all came from a man aged 45 to 65 in good health and CMV-seropositive.

The chain carries TRBV6-1 and TRBJ2-7; no definite D call. The CDR3 runs to 15 residues. Germline assignment: CDR1 MNHNS and CDR2 SASEGT. The V end lost 7 bases, the J end lost 3 bases, and 19 bases lay between the germline ends. This CDR3 reads CASKESAVRLYEQYF. Written as DNA, the CDR3 is TGTGCCAGCAAGGAAAGCGCCGTTAGACTCTACGAGCAGTACTTC.

This clone was observed a handful of times. The chain carries TRBV5-1 and TRBJ1-3; 7 bases align to TRBD1. Germline V gene sequence: CDR1 SGHRS, CDR2 YFSETQ. The CDR3 runs to 16 residues. With 0 bases clipped from V and 2 bases from J, the junction kept 5 bases outside the gene matches. For the CDR3, the DNA is TGCGCCAGCAGCTTGGGGCCAGGGGGTACTGGAAACACCATATATTTT. It yields the protein CASSLGPGGTGNTIYF. The full variable domain, its missing parts supplied by reference TRBV5-1 and TRBJ1-3, is KAGVTQTPRYLIKTRGQQVTLSCSPISGHRSVSWYQQTPGQGLQFLFEYFSETQRNKGNFPGRFSGRQFSNSRSEMNVSTLELGDSALYLCASSLGPGGTGNTIYFGEGSWLTVV.

The chain has TRBV19 and TRBJ2-7, with TRBD2 identical over 10 bases. The germline gives CDR1 LNHDA, CDR2 SQIVND (reference sequence). The V segment lost 5 bases and the J segment 7 bases; nucleotides outside the gene matches: 8. The CDR3 loop spans 14 amino acids. This CDR3 reads CASSLRTSGTEQYF. CDR3 DNA: TGTGCCAGTAGTTTGCGGACTAGCGGCACGGAGCAGTACTTC.

A single count supports this clone. A read error may produce the germline difference seen at one junction end. This chain connects TRBV7-9 to TRBJ2-7; D gene unclear. In germline, CDR1 is SEHNR, CDR2 FQNEAQ (reference sequence). The CDR3 is made up of 13 amino acids. The CDR3 here is CSSSLSQAQRQYF. The CDR3 DNA is TGTTCCAGCAGCTTGAGTCAAGCCCAGCGGCAGTACTTC.

This clone was detected only once. This rearrangement joins TRBV7-2 to TRBJ2-7; no clear D gene. Trimming left V 5 bases short and J 9 bases short, with 11 bases between. The CDR3 length is 11 residues. Germline lookup yields CDR1 SGHTA and CDR2 FQGNSA. CDR3 DNA: TGTGCCAGCAGCCGCGACTCGGGGCAGTACTTC. Its translation: CASSRDSGQYF.

On this clone: The junction departs from germline at one end; a sequencing error may be responsible. The J gene is TRBJ2-7, the V gene TRBV28; 9 bases map to TRBD1. This CDR3 is 12 amino acids long. The germline CDR1 and CDR2 sequences are MDHEN and SYDVKM. The CDR3 DNA follows: TGTGCCAGCAGCCAAAACCGGGACAGGGCCTCCTTC. Residues: CASSQNRDRASF.

The V gene is TRBV30, the J gene TRBJ1-1; D ambiguous. Germline V gene lookup returns CDR1 GTSNPN and CDR2 SVGIG (reference sequence). The V and J ends lost 2 bases and 0 bases respectively, with 10 bases between them. The CDR3 covers 14 residues. Here the CDR3 reads CAWSRGGLNTEAFF. The CDR3 nucleotides read TGTGCCTGGAGTCGGGGAGGGCTGAACACTGAAGCTTTCTTT.

J is TRBJ2-1 and V is TRBV19; D perhaps matches TRBD2 (5 bases). The CDR3 loop spans 16 amino acids. The V and J ends lost 4 bases and 5 bases respectively, with 18 bases between them. The germline CDR1 and CDR2 sequences are LNHDA and SQIVND (reference sequence). In DNA form, the CDR3 reads TGTGCCAGTAGTAGACTCAGACTACCTAATGACAATGAGCAGTTCTTC. It is translated as CASSRLRLPNDNEQFF.

V is TRBV4-2 and J is TRBJ2-5, with TRBD2 matching 7 bases. The end of the DNA fits TRBJ2-7 better, so the J call may be wrong. The CDR3 is 15 amino acids. Germline CDR1 is LGHNA and CDR2 is YNFKEQ. CDR3 residues: CASSQAGGILYEQYF. CDR3 DNA sequence: TGTGCCAGCAGCCAAGCCGGGGGGATTCTCTACGAGCAGTACTTC.

This chain links TRBV30 with TRBJ2-7, with D perhaps TRBD2 (5 bases). Germline values: CDR1 GTSNPN, CDR2 SVGIG (reference sequence). The CDR3 has 10 residues. V shed 2 bases and J shed 6 bases, with 5 bases lying between them. The DNA for the CDR3 is TGTGCCTGGAGTCGGGGCGAGCAGTACTTC. Residues: CAWSRGEQYF.

V gene TRBV30 combines with J gene TRBJ2-2; 8 bases fit TRBD2. The CDR3 consists of 13 residues. Germline V CDR1 and CDR2: GTSNPN, SVGIG (reference sequence). V lost 3 bases, J lost 7 bases, and 4 bases stayed unmatched. The CDR3 DNA follows: TGTGCCTGGAGGGCACTAGCGGTCGGGGAGCTGTTTTTT. Translation gives CAWRALAVGELFF.

The V call is TRBV6-1, the J call TRBJ1-5; D remains unclear. The V gene's germline CDR1 is MNHNS and CDR2 SASEGT. This CDR3 is built from 13 residues. Trimming took off 4 bases at V and 4 bases at J, with 8 bases between the two ends. The CDR3, as DNA: TGTGCCAGCAGTGTCGGGGTGAATCAGCCCCAGCATTTT. Translating it yields CASSVGVNQPQHF.